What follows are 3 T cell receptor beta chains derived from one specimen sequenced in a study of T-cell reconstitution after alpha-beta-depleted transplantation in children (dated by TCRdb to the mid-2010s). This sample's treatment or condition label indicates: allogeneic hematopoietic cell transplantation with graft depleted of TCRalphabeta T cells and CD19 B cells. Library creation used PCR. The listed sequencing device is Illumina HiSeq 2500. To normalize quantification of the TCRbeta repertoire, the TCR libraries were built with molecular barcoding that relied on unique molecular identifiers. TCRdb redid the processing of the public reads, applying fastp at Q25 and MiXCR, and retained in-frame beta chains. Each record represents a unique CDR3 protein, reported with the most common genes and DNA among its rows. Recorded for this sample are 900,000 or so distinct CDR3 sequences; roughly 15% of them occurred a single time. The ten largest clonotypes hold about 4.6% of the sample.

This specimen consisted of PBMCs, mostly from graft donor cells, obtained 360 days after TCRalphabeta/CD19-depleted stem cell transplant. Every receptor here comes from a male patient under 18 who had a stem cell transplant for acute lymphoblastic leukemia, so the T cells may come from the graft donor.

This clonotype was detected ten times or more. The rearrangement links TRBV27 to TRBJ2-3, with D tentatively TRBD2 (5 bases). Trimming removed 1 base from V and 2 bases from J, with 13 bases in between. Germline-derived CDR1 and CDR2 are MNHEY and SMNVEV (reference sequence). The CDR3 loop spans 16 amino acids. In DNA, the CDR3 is TGTGCCAGCAGTTTATTCTCGGGATCTTTCACAGATACGCAGTATTTT. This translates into CASSLFSGSFTDTQYF.

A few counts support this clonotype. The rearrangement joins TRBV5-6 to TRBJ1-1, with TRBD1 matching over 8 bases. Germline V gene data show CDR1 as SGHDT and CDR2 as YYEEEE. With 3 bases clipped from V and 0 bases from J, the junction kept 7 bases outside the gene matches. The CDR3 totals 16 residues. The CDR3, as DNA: TGTGCCAGCAGCTGGGGGACAGGACCCCTGAACACTGAAGCTTTCTTT. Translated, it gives CASSWGTGPLNTEAFF.

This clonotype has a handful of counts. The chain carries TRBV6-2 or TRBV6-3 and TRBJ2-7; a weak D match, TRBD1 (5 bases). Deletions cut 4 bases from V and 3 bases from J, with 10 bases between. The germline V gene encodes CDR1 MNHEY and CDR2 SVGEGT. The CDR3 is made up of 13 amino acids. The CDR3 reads CASSLWTFYEQYF. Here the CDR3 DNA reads TGTGCCAGCAGTTTATGGACATTCTACGAGCAGTACTTC.